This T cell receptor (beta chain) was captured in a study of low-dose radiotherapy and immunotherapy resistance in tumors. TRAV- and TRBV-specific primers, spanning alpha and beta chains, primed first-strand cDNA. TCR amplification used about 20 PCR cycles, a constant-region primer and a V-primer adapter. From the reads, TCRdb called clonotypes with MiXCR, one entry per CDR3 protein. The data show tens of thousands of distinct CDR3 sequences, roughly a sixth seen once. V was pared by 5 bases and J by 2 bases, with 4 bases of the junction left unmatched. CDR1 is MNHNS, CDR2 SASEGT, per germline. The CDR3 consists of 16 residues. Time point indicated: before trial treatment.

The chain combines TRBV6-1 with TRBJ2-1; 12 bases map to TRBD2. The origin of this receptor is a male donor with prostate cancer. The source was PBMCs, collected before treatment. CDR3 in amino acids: CASSSTSGGPYNEQFF. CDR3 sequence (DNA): TGTGCCAGCAGTTCGACTAGCGGGGGACCCTACAATGAGCAGTTCTTC.